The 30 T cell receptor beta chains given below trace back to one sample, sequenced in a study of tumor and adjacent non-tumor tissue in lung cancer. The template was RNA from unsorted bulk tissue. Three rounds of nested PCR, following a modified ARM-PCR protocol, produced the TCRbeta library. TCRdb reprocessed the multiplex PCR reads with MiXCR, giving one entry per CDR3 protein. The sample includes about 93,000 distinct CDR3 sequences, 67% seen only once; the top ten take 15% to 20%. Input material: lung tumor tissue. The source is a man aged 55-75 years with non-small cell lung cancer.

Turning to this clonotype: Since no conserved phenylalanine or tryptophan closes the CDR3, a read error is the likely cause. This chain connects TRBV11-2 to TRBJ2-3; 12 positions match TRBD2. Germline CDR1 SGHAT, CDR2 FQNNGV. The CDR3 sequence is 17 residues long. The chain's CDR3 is CASSLRLAGGPTETQYS. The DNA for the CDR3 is TGTGCCAGCAGCTTACGGCTAGCGGGGGGGCCGACAGAAACGCAGTATTCT.

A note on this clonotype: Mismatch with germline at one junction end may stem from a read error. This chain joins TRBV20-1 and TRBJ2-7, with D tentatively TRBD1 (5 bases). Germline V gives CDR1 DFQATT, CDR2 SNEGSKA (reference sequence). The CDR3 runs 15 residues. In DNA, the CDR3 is TGCGGTGCTAGAGACCGGACATTGAGCTCCTACGAGCAGTACTTC. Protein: CGARDRTLSSYEQYF.

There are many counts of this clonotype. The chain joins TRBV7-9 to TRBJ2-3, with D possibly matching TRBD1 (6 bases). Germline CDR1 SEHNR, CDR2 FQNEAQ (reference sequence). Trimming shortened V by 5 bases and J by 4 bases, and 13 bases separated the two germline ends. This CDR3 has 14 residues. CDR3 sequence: CASSKTDRSDTQYF. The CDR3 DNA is TGTGCCAGCAGCAAGACGGACAGATCAGATACGCAGTATTTT.

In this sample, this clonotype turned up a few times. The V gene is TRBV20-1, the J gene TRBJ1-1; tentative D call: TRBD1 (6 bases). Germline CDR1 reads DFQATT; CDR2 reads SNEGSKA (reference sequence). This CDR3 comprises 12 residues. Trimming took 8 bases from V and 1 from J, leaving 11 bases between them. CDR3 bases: TGCAGTACCGAAGGGGGGAACACTGAAGCTTTCTTT. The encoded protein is CSTEGGNTEAFF.

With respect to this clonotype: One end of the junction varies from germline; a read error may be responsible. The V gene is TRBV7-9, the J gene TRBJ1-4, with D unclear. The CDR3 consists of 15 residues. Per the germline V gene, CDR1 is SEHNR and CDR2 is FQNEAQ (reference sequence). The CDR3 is CTSSPGLTTNEKLFF. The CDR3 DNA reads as TGTACCAGCAGTCCCGGACTGACAACTAATGAAAAACTGTTTTTT.

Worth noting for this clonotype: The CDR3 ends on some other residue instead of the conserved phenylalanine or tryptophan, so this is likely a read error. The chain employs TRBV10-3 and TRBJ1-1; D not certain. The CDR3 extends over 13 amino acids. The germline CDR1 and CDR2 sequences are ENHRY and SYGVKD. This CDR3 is CASSESLNTEAFL. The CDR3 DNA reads TGTGCCAGCAGTGAGTCCTTGAACACTGAAGCTTTCCTT.

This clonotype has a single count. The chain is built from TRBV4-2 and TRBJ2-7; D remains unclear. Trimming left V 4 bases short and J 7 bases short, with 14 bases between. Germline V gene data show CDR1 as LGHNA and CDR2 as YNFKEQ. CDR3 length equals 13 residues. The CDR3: CASSLDRAREQYF. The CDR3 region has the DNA TGTGCCAGCAGCCTAGATCGCGCGAGGGAGCAGTACTTC.

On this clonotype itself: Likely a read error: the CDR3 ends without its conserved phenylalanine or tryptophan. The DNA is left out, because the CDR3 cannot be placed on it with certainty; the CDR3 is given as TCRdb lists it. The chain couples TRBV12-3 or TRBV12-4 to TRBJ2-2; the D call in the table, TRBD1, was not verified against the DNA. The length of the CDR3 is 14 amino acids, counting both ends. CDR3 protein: CTSSGGLNSGEMFL.

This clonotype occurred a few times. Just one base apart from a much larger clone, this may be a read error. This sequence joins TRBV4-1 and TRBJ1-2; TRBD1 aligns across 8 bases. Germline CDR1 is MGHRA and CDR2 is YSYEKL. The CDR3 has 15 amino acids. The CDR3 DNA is TGCGCCAGCAGCCAAGGTCGGCAGGGGGCATATGGCCACACCTTC. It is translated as CASSQGRQGAYGHTF.

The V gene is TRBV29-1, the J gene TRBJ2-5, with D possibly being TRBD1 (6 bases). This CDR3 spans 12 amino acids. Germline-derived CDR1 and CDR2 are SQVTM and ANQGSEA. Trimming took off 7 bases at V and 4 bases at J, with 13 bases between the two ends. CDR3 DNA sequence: TGCAGCGCAGGAAGACAGGCAGAGACCCAGTACTTC. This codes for CSAGRQAETQYF.

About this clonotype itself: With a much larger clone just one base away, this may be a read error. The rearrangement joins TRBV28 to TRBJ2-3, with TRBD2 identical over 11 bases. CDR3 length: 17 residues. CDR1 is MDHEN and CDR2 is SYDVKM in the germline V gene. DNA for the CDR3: TGTGCCAGTACTAGCGGGAGCCTAACCCCTAGCACAGGTACGCAGTATTTT. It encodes CASTSGSLTPSTGTQYF. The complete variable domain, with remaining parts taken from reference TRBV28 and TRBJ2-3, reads DVKVTQSSRYLVKRTGEKVFLECVQDMDHENMFWYRQDPGLGLRLIYFSYDVKMKEKGDIPEGYSVSREKKERFSLILESASTNQTSMYLCASTSGSLTPSTGTQYFGPGTRLTVL.

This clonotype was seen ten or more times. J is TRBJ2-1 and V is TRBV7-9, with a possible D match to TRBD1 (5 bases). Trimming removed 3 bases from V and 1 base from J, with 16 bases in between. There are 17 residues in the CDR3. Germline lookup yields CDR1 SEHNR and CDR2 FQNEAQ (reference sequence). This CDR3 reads CASSFGTQGRSYNEQFF. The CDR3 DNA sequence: TGTGCCAGCAGCTTCGGTACCCAGGGTCGGTCCTACAATGAGCAGTTCTTC.

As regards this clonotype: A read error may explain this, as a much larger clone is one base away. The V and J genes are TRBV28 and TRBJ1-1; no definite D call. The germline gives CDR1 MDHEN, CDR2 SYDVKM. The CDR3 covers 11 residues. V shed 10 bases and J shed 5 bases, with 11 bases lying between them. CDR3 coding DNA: TGTGCCAACACCCTGACAACTGAAGCTTTCTTT. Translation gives CANTLTTEAFF.

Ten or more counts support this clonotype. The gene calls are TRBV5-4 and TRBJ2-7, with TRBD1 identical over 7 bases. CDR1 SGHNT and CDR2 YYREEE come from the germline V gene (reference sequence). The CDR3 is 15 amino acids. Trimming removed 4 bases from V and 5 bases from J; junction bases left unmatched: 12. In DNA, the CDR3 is TGTGCCAGCAGCGCAGTTACCGGGACAGCCCACGAGCAGTACTTC. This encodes CASSAVTGTAHEQYF.

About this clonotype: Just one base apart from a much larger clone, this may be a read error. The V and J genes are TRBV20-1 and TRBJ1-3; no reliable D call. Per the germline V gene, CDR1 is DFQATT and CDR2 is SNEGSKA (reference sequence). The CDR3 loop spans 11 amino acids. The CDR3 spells CSANRGTTIYF. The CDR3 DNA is TGCAGTGCGAACCGGGGAACCACCATATATTTT.

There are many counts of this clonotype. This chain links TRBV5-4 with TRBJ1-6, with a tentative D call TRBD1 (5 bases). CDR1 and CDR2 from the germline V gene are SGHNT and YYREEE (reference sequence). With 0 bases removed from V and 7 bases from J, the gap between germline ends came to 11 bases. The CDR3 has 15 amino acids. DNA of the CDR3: TGTGCCAGCAGCTTGGAGCCAGGGTTGAATTCACCCCTCCACTTT. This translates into CASSLEPGLNSPLHF. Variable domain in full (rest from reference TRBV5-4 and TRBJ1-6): ETGVTQSPTHLIKTRGQQVTLRCSSQSGHNTVSWYQQALGQGPQFIFQYYREEENGRGNFPPRFSGLQFPNYSSELNVNALELDDSALYLCASSLEPGLNSPLHFGNGTRLTVT.

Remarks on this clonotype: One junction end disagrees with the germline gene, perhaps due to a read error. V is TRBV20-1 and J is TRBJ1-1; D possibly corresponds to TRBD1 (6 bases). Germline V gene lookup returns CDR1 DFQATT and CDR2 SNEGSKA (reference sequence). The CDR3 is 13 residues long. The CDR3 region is CSTRVNRAVEAFF. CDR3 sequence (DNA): TGCAGTACTAGAGTAAACAGGGCGGTTGAAGCTTTCTTT.

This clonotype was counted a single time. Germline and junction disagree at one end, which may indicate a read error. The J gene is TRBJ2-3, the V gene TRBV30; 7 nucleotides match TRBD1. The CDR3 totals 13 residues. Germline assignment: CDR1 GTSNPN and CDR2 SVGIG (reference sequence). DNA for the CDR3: TGTACCTGGACCCGACCGGGGACAGATGCGCAGTATTTT. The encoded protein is CTWTRPGTDAQYF.

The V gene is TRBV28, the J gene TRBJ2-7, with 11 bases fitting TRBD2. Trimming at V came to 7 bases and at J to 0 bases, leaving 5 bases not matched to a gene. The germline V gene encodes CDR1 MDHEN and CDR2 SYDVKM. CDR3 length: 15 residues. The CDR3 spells CASISLAGGSYEQYF. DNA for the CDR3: TGTGCCAGCATTTCCCTAGCGGGAGGCTCCTACGAGCAGTACTTC. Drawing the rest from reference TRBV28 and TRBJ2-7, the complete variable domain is DVKVTQSSRYLVKRTGEKVFLECVQDMDHENMFWYRQDPGLGLRLIYFSYDVKMKEKGDIPEGYSVSREKKERFSLILESASTNQTSMYLCASISLAGGSYEQYFGPGTRLTVT.

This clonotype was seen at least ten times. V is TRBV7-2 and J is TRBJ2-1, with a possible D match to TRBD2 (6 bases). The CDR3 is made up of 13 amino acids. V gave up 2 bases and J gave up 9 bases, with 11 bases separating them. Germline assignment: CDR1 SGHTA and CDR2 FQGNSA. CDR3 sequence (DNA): TGTGCCAGCAGCTTACCAGGCGGGATTGAGCAGTTCTTC. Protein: CASSLPGGIEQFF.

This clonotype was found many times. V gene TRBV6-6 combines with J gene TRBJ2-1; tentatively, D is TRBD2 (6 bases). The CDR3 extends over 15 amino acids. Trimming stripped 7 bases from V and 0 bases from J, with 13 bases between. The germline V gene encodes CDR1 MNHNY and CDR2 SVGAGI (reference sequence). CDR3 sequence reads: CASTIRGSSYNEQFF. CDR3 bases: TGTGCCAGCACGATTCGGGGGAGCTCCTACAATGAGCAGTTCTTC.

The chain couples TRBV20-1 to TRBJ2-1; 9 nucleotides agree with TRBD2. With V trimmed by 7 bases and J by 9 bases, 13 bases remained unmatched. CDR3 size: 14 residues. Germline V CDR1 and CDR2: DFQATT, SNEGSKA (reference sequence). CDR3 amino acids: CSVFNSGGSVEQFF. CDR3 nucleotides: TGCAGTGTTTTTAATAGCGGGGGTAGTGTTGAGCAGTTCTTC.

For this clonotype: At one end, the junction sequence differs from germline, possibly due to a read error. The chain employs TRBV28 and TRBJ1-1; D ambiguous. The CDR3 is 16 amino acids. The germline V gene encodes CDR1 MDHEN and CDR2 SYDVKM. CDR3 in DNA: TGTGGCAGCAGTTCCCCTGCCGGAGGAGATAGGGCTGGAGTTTTCTTT. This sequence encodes CGSSSPAGGDRAGVFF.

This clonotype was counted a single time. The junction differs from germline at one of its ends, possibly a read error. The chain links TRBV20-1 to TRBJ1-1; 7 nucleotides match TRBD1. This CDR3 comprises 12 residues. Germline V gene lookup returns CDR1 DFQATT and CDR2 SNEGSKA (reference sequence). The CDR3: CSARQGVMEAFF. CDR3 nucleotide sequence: TGTAGTGCCAGACAGGGAGTCATGGAAGCTTTCTTT.

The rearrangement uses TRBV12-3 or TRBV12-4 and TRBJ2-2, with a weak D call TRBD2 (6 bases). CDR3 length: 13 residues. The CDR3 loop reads CASGQLSVGELFF. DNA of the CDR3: TGTGCGAGCGGGCAGTTGAGTGTAGGGGAGCTGTTTTTT.

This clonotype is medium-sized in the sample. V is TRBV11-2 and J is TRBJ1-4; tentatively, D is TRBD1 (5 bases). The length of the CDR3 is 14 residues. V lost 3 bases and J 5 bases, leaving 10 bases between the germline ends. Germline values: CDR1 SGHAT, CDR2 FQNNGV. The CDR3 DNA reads TGTGCCAGCAGCTTCGGATGGGGGAATGAAAAACTGTTTTTT. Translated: CASSFGWGNEKLFF.

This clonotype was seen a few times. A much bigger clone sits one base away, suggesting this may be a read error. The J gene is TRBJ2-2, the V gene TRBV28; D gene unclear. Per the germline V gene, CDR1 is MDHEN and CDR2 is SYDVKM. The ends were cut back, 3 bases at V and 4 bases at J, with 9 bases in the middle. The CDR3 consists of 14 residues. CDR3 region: CASSFRVITGELFF. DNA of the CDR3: TGTGCCAGCAGTTTTAGAGTGATCACCGGGGAGCTGTTTTTT.

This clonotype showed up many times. The CDR3 spells CSVGSSRQETQYF. In DNA form, the CDR3 reads TGCAGCGTTGGGTCTAGCAGACAAGAGACCCAGTACTTC. The chain is built from TRBV29-1 and TRBJ2-5, with a weak D call TRBD2 (5 bases). V was pared by 4 bases and J by 2 bases, with 11 bases between. Germline CDR1 reads SQVTM; CDR2 reads ANQGSEA. This CDR3 comprises 13 residues.

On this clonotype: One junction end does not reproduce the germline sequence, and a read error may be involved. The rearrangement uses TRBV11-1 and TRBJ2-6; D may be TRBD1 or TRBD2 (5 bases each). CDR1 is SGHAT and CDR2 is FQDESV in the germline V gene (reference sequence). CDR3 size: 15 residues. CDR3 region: CASSHGRTGANILTF. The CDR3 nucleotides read TGTGCCAGCAGTCACGGACGGACTGGGGCCAACATCCTGACTTTC.

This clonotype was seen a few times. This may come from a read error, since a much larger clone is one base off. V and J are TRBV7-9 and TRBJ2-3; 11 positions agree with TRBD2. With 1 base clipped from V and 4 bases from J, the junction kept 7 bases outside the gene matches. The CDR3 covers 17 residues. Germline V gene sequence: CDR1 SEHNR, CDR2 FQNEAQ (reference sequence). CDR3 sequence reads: CASSLVFLAGGSDTQYF. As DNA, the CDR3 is TGTGCCAGCAGCTTAGTGTTTCTAGCGGGAGGTTCAGATACGCAGTATTTT.